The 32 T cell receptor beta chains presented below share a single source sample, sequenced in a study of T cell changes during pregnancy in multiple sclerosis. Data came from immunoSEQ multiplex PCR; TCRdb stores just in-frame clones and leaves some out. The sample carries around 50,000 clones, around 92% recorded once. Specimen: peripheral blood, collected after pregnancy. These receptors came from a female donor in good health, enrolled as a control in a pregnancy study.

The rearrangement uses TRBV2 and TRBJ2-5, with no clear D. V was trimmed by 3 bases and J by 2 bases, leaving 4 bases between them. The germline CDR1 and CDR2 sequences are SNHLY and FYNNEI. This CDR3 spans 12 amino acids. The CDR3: CASSELQETQYF. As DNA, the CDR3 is TGTGCCAGCAGTGAGTTACAAGAGACCCAGTACTTC. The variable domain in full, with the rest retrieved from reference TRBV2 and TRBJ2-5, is EPEVTQTPSHQVTQMGQEVILRCVPISNHLYFYWYRQILGQKVEFLVSFYNNEISEKSEIFDDQFSVERPDGSNFTLKIRSTKLEDSAMYFCASSELQETQYFGPGTRLLVL.

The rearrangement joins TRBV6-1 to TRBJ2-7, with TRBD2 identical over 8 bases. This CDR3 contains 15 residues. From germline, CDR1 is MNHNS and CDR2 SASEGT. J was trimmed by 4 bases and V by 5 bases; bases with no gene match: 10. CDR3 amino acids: CASSQGRGAIYEQYF. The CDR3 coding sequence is TGTGCCAGCAGTCAGGGGCGGGGGGCAATATACGAGCAGTACTTC.

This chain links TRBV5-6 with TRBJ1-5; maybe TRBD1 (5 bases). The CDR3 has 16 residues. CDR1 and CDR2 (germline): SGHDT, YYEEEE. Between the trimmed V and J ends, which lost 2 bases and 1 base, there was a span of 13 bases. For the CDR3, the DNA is TGTGCCAGCAGCTTAAGGGGCGGGGGAAGCAATCAGCCCCAGCATTTT. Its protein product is CASSLRGGGSNQPQHF.

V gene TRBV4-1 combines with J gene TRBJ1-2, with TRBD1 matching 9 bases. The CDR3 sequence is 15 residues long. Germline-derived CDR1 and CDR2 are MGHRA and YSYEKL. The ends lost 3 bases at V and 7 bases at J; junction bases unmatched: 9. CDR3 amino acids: CASSQEDRGVLGYTF. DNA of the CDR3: TGCGCCAGCAGCCAGGAGGACAGGGGAGTTCTTGGCTACACCTTC.

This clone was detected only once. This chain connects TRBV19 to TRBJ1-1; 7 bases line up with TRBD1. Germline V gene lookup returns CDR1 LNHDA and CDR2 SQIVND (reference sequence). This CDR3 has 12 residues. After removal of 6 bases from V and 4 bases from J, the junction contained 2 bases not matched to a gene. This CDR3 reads CASRGQVTEAFF. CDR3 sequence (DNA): TGTGCCAGTAGAGGACAGGTCACTGAAGCTTTCTTT.

CDR3 in amino acids: CASSPRPAGGETEAFF. CDR3 nucleotides: TGTGCCAGCAGCCCCCGACCGGCGGGGGGAGAAACTGAAGCTTTCTTT. The genes are TRBV7-6 and TRBJ1-1, with TRBD1 as a possible D gene (5 bases). Germline lookup yields CDR1 SGHVS and CDR2 FNYEAQ. The CDR3 sequence is 16 residues long. V gave up 5 bases and J gave up 5 bases, with 21 bases separating them.

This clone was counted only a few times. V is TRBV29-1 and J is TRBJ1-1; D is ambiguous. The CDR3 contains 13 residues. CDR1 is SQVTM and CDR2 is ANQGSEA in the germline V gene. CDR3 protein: CMATLLLNTEAFF. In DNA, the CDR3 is TGCATGGCGACACTCCTTCTGAACACTGAAGCTTTCTTT.

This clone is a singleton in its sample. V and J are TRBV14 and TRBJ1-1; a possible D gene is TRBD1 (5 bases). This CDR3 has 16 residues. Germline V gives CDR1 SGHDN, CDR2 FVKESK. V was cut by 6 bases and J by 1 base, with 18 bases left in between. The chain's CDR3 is CASSPGRTGGNTEAFF. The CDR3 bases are TGTGCCAGCAGTCCCGGGAGAACGGGGGGGAACACTGAAGCTTTCTTT.

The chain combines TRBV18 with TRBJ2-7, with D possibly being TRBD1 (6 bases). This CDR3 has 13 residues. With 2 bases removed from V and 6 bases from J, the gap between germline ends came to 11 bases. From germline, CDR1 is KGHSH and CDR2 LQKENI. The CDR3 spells CASSPRMGAEQYF. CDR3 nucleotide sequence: TGTGCCAGCTCACCAAGGATGGGGGCCGAGCAGTACTTC.

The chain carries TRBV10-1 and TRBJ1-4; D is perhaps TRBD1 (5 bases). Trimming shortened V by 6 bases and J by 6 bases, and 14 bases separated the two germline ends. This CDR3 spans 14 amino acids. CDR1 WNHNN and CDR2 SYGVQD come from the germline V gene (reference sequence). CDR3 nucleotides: TGCGCCAGCAGCGCCGGGGGGTCGCATGAAAAACTGTTTTTT. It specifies CASSAGGSHEKLFF.

Here the CDR3 reads CSGARAGGLPTGELFF. The CDR3 region has the DNA TGCAGCGGTGCTAGGGCGGGAGGGCTCCCCACCGGGGAGCTGTTTTTT. The V and J genes are TRBV29-1 and TRBJ2-2; the match to TRBD2 covers 9 bases. The junction had 13 bases not matched to a gene; V was cut back by 7 bases and J by 4 bases. Germline CDR1 SQVTM, CDR2 ANQGSEA. The CDR3 covers 16 residues.

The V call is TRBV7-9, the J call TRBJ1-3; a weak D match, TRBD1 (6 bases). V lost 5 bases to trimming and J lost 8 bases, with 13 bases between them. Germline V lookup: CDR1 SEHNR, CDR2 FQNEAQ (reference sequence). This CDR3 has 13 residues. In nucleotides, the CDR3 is TGTGCCAGCAGCCGACAGGAACGATACACCATATATTTT. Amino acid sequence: CASSRQERYTIYF.

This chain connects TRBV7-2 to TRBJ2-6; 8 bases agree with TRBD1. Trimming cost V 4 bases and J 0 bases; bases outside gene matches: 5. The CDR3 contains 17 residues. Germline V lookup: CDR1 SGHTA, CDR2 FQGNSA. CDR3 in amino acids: CASSSGQANSGANVLTF. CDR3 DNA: TGTGCCAGCAGCTCGGGACAGGCGAACTCTGGGGCCAACGTCCTGACTTTC.

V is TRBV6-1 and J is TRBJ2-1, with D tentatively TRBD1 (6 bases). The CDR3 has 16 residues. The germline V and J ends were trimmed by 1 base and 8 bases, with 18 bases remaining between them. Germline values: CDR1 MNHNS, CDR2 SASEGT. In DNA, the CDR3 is TGTGCCAGCAGTGAAGTTTGGGCAGGGGATACGGATGAGCAGTTCTTC. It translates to CASSEVWAGDTDEQFF.

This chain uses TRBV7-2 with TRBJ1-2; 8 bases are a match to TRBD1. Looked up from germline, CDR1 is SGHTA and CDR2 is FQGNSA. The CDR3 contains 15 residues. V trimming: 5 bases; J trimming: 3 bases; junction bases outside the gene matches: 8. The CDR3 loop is CASSPGQGRDYGYTF. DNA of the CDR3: TGTGCCAGCAGCCCAGGACAGGGACGTGACTATGGCTACACCTTC.

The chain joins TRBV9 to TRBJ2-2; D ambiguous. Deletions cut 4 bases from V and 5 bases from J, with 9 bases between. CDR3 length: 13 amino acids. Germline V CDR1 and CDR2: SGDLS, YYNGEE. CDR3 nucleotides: TGTGCCAGCAGCCCTCTGAGGACCGGGGAGCTGTTTTTT. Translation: CASSPLRTGELFF.

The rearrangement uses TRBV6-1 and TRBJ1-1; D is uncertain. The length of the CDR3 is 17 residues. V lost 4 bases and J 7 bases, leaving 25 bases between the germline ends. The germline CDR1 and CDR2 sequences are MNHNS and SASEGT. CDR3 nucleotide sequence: TGTGCCAGCAGTGGAGGGATTACCACCCATATCAAAGGTGAAGCTTTCTTT. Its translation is CASSGGITTHIKGEAFF.

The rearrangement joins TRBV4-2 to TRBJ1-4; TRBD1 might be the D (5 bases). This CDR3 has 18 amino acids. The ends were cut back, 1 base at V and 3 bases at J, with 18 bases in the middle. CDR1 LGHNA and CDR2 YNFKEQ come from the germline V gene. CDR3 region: CASSQVWKQVNPNEKLFF. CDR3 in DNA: TGTGCCAGCAGCCAAGTTTGGAAACAGGTGAATCCTAATGAAAAACTGTTTTTT.

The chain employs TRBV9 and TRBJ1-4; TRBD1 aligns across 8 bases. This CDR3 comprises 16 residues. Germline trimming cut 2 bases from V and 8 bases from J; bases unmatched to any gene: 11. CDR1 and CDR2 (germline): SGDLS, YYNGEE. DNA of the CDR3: TGTGCCAGCAGCGTCGGGACAGGACGGGCGGGAGAAAAACTGTTTTTT. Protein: CASSVGTGRAGEKLFF.

For the CDR3, the DNA is TGTGCCAGCAGTACCGGACAGACTCTAAGTATGTACACCTTC. Translated: CASSTGQTLSMYTF. This chain joins TRBV27 and TRBJ1-2; D is possibly TRBD1 (6 bases). Trimming pared 5 bases from V and 11 bases from J, leaving 21 bases between. The CDR3 totals 14 residues. Germline CDR1 MNHEY, CDR2 SMNVEV (reference sequence).

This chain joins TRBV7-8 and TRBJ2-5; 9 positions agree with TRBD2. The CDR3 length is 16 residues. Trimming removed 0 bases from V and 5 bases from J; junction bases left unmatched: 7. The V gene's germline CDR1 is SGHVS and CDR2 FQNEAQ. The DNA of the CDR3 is TGTGCCAGCAGCTTAGCAGGCCTAGCGGGAAGGGAGACCCAGTACTTC. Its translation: CASSLAGLAGRETQYF. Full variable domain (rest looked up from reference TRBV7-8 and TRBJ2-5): GAGVSQSPRYKVAKRGQDVALRCDPISGHVSLFWYQQALGQGPEFLTYFQNEAQLDKSGLPSDRFFAERPEGSVSTLKIQRTQQEDSAVYLCASSLAGLAGRETQYFGPGTRLLVL.

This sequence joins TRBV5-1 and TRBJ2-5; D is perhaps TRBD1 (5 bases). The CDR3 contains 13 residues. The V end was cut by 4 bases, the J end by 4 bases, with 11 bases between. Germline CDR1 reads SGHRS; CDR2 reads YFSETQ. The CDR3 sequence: CASSEARVETQYF. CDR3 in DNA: TGCGCCAGCAGCGAAGCCAGGGTAGAGACCCAGTACTTC.

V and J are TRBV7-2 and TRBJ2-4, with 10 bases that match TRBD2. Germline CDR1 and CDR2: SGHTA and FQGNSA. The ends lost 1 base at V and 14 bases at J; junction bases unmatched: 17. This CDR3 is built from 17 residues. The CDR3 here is CASSLVVGTSASPPEYF. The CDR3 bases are TGTGCCAGCAGCTTAGTAGTCGGGACTAGCGCCAGTCCCCCGGAGTACTTC.

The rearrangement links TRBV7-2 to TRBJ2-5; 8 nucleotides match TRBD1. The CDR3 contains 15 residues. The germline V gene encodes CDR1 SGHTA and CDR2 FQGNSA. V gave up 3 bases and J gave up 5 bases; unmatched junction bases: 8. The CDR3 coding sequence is TGTGCCAGCAGCTTTACCCAGGGGGCATGGGAGACCCAGTACTTC. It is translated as CASSFTQGAWETQYF.

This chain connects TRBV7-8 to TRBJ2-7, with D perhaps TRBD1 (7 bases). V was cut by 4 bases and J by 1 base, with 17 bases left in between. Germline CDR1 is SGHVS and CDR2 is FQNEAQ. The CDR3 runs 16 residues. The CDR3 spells CASSSPGGTASYEQYF. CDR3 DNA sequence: TGTGCCAGCAGCTCGCCAGGCGGGACAGCATCCTACGAGCAGTACTTC.

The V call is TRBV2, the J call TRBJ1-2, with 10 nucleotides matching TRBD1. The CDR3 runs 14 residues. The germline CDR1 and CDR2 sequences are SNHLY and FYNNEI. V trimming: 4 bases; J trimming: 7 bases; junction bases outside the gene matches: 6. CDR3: CASSADRGRGGYTF. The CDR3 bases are TGTGCCAGCAGTGCTGACAGGGGGCGTGGTGGCTACACCTTC.

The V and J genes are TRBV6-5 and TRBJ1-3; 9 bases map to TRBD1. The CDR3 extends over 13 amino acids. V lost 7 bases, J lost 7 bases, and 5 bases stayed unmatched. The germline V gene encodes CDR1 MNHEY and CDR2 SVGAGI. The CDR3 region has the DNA TGTGCCAGCACCAGGGACAGGGAGAACACCATATATTTT. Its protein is CASTRDRENTIYF.

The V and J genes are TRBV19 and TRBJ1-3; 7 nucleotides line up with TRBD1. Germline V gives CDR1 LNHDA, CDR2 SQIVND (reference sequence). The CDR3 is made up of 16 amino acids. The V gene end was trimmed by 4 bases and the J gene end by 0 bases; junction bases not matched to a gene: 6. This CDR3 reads CASSSPGQPSGNTIYF. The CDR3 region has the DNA TGTGCCAGTAGTAGTCCGGGACAGCCCTCTGGAAACACCATATATTTT.

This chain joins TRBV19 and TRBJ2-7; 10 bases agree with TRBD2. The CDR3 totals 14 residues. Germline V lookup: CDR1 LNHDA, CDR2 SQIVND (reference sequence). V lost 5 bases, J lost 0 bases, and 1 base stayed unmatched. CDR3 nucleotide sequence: TGTGCCAGTAGTCGGACTAGCGGCTCCTACGAGCAGTACTTC. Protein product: CASSRTSGSYEQYF.

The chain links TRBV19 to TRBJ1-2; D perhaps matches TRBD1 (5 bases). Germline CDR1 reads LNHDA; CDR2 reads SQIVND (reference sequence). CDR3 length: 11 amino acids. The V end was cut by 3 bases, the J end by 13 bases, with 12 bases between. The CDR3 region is CASSMYDSSTF. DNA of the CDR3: TGTGCCAGTAGTATGTATGACAGTTCCACCTTC.

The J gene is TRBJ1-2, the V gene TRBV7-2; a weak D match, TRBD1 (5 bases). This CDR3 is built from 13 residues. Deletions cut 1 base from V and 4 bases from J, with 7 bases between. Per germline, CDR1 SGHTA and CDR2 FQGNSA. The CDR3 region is CASSLEGFYGYTF. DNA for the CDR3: TGTGCCAGCAGCTTAGAGGGGTTCTATGGCTACACCTTC.

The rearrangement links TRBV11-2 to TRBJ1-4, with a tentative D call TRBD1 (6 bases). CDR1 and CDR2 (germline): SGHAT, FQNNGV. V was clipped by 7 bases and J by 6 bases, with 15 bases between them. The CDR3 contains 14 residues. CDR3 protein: CASKGGGDDEKLFF. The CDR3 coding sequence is TGTGCCAGCAAAGGGGGGGGAGACGATGAAAAACTGTTTTTT.